A single sample gave rise to the 3 T cell receptor beta chains below, sequenced in a study of T cell repertoires in cytomegalovirus infection. No antigen has been assigned to these receptors. TCRdb re-called the reads through MiXCR, storing one row per CDR3 protein. This table holds roughly 180,000 distinct CDR3 sequences, about 20% found once. The sample consisted of CD8+ T cells from cultured PBMCs, taken from culture after CMV antigen stimulation. These receptors were obtained from a human donor in good health (CMV status not recorded). Some clones in this sample may be carry-over from other donors' samples.

There are a few counts of this clonotype. This chain connects TRBV4-1 to TRBJ1-1; D is unresolved. V lost 0 bases and J lost 0, with 8 bases in between. CDR1 is MGHRA and CDR2 is YSYEKL in the germline V gene. The CDR3 consists of 15 residues. The CDR3 region is CASSQDEKMNTEAFF. The CDR3, as DNA: TGCGCCAGCAGCCAAGATGAGAAGATGAACACTGAAGCTTTCTTT.

The V gene is TRBV10-3, the J gene TRBJ1-2; no clear D gene. The CDR3 is 13 amino acids. The ends were cut back, 6 bases at V and 0 bases at J, with 8 bases in the middle. Germline V gives CDR1 ENHRY, CDR2 SYGVKD. CDR3 nucleotide sequence: TGTGCCATCAGGCCAGAAACTAACTATGGCTACACCTTC. This encodes CAIRPETNYGYTF.

This clonotype was counted between two and nine times. The chain uses TRBV11-1 and TRBJ2-5, with TRBD2 matching 8 bases. Germline CDR1 is SGHAT and CDR2 is FQDESV (reference sequence). The CDR3 consists of 18 residues. Trimming took 6 bases from V and 5 from J; bases not matched to a gene: 20. CDR3 in DNA: TGTGCCAGCAGTTTCCCGGACCGACTTGGAGCGGGGGTGGAGACCCAGTACTTC. The encoded protein is CASSFPDRLGAGVETQYF.